The 13 T cell receptor beta chains given below trace back to one sample, sequenced in a study of T cell responses to AZD1222 COVID-19 vaccine. Clones were sequenced by immunoSEQ multiplex PCR, and TCRdb holds only the in-frame ones, with some missing. The table shows 180,000 or so clones, with about nine tenths occurring only once. Sequencing was performed on peripheral blood, taken 28 days after the second AZD1222 dose. The receptors stem from an adult who received the AZD1222 COVID-19 vaccine.

The chain recombines TRBV5-1 with TRBJ1-1; D unclear. The CDR3 loop spans 15 amino acids. Per the germline V gene, CDR1 is SGHRS and CDR2 is YFSETQ. Trimming took 0 bases from V and 1 from J, leaving 10 bases between them. The CDR3 sequence: CASSLARHTNTEAFF. The CDR3 DNA reads as TGCGCCAGCAGCTTGGCCCGGCATACGAACACTGAAGCTTTCTTT.

This clone showed up just once. The chain links TRBV5-5 to TRBJ2-7, with 10 bases identical to TRBD1. The CDR3 sequence is 15 residues long. Trimming took 1 base from V and 6 from J; bases not matched to a gene: 7. CDR1 is SGHKS, CDR2 YYEKEE, per germline (reference sequence). The CDR3 sequence: CASSLSGQGTGEQYF. The CDR3 DNA follows: TGTGCCAGCAGCTTGTCGGGACAGGGGACGGGCGAGCAGTACTTC.

The chain combines TRBV9 with TRBJ2-3; 11 bases map to TRBD2. This CDR3 comprises 16 residues. Germline V CDR1 and CDR2: SGDLS, YYNGEE. V was clipped by 0 bases and J by 1 base; unmatched bases: 1. The CDR3 loop reads CASSVEGLAGTDTQYF. The CDR3 bases are TGTGCCAGCAGCGTAGAGGGACTAGCGGGCACAGATACGCAGTATTTT.

The chain carries TRBV5-1 and TRBJ2-1; 15 bases are shared with TRBD2. Trimming removed 5 bases from V and 3 bases from J; junction bases left unmatched: 6. CDR1 SGHRS and CDR2 YFSETQ come from the germline V gene. The CDR3 contains 17 residues. CDR3 bases: TGCGCCAGCAGAATAGGGACTAGCGGGAGGCACTACAATGAGCAGTTCTTC. Its protein is CASRIGTSGRHYNEQFF.

This chain uses TRBV11-2 with TRBJ1-4; 8 bases are shared with TRBD1. The germline CDR1 and CDR2 sequences are SGHAT and FQNNGV. CDR3 size: 14 residues. The J segment lost 7 bases and the V segment lost 3 bases, leaving 4 bases of the junction unmatched. The CDR3 DNA sequence: TGTGCCAGCAGCTTTACAGGGGGGGGTGAAAAACTGTTTTTT. This encodes CASSFTGGGEKLFF.

The chain carries TRBV6-5 and TRBJ1-4; 7 nucleotides agree with TRBD1. Unmatched junction bases numbered 7, after V lost 6 bases and J lost 3 bases. The CDR3 is made up of 15 amino acids. The V gene's germline CDR1 is MNHEY and CDR2 SVGAGI. CDR3 protein: CASSAQGRANEKLFF. The CDR3 DNA sequence: TGTGCCAGCAGCGCACAGGGGAGAGCTAATGAAAAACTGTTTTTT.

The V and J genes are TRBV3-1 (or the pseudogene TRBV3-2) and TRBJ2-3; possibly TRBD2 for D (6 bases). CDR3 length: 16 residues. Germline loops: CDR1 LGHDT, CDR2 YNNKEL (reference sequence). V lost 3 bases to trimming and J lost 5 bases, with 18 bases between them. CDR3 residues: CASSQSEEGEVDTQYF. Written as DNA, the CDR3 is TGTGCCAGCAGCCAGAGTGAGGAGGGAGAAGTAGATACGCAGTATTTT.

The CDR3 sequence: CATSEPSTGGLYGYTF. In DNA, the CDR3 is TGTGCCACCAGTGAACCCTCGACAGGGGGTCTCTATGGCTACACCTTC. The chain couples TRBV24-1 to TRBJ1-2, with TRBD1 matching 9 bases. This CDR3 spans 16 amino acids. The J segment lost 4 bases and the V segment lost 4 bases, leaving 9 bases of the junction unmatched. Germline CDR1 is KGHDR and CDR2 is SFDVKD.

The J gene is TRBJ2-7, the V gene TRBV30; D gene unclear. This CDR3 comprises 14 residues. V shed 2 bases and J shed 0 bases, with 11 bases lying between them. The germline V gene encodes CDR1 GTSNPN and CDR2 SVGIG (reference sequence). CDR3 nucleotides: TGTGCCTGGAGTATGGGCGGATCCTCCTACGAGCAGTACTTC. Amino acid sequence: CAWSMGGSSYEQYF.

This sequence joins TRBV9 and TRBJ1-4, with D tentatively TRBD1 (6 bases). CDR3 length: 14 residues. The germline V gene has CDR1 SGDLS and CDR2 YYNGEE. V gave up 4 bases and J gave up 7 bases, with 14 bases separating them. CDR3 DNA: TGTGCCAGCAGCACCCGGGACAACCTTGAAAAACTGTTTTTT. Its translation: CASSTRDNLEKLFF.

The gene calls are TRBV29-1 and TRBJ2-5, with a weak D call TRBD1 (6 bases). Per the germline V gene, CDR1 is SQVTM and CDR2 is ANQGSEA. Trimming removed 6 bases at V and 5 bases at J, with 31 bases between. This CDR3 spans 18 amino acids. CDR3 sequence: CSVGEKNRAAKTTETQYF. CDR3 bases: TGCAGCGTAGGGGAAAAAAACAGGGCAGCTAAAACCACGGAGACCCAGTACTTC. The complete variable domain, with remaining parts taken from reference TRBV29-1 and TRBJ2-5, reads SAVISQKPSRDICQRGTSLTIQCQVDSQVTMMFWYRQQPGQSLTLIATANQGSEATYESGFVIDKFPISRPNLTFSTLTVSNMSPEDSSIYLCSVGEKNRAAKTTETQYFGPGTRLLVL.

This clone was counted between two and nine times. This chain connects TRBV27 to TRBJ1-6, with D maybe TRBD1 (6 bases). Germline values: CDR1 MNHEY, CDR2 SMNVEV (reference sequence). CDR3 length equals 16 residues. V dropped 0 bases and J dropped 5 bases, with 11 bases sitting between them. This CDR3 is CASSLSTGAHNSPLHF. As DNA, the CDR3 is TGTGCCAGCAGTTTATCGACGGGGGCCCATAATTCACCCCTCCACTTT.

This chain links TRBV6-5 with TRBJ2-7, with TRBD2 matching 9 bases. V lost 6 bases, J lost 2 bases, and 5 bases stayed unmatched. Germline V gene data show CDR1 as MNHEY and CDR2 as SVGAGI. The CDR3 sequence is 14 residues long. In DNA form, the CDR3 reads TGTGCCAGCAGATATAGCGGGGGAGCCTACGAGCAGTACTTC. This codes for CASRYSGGAYEQYF.